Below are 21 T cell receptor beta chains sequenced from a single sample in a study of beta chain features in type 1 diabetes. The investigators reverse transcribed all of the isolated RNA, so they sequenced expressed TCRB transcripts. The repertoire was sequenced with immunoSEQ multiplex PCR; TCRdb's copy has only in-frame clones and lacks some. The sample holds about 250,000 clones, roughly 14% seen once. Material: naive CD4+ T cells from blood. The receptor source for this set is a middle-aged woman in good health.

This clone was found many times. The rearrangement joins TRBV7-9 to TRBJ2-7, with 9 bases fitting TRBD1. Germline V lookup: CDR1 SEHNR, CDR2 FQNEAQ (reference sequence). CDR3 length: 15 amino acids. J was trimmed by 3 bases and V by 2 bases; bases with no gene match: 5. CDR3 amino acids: CASSLPGQGIYEQYF. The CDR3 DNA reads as TGTGCCAGCAGCTTACCGGGACAGGGAATCTACGAGCAGTACTTC.

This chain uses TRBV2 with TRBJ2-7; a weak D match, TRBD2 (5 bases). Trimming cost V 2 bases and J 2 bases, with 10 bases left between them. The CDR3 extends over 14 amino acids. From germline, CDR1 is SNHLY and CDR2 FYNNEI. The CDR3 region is CASSEREQTYEQYF. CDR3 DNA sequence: TGTGCCAGCAGTGAACGGGAACAGACCTACGAGCAGTACTTC. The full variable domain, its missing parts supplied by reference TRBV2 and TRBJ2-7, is EPEVTQTPSHQVTQMGQEVILRCVPISNHLYFYWYRQILGQKVEFLVSFYNNEISEKSEIFDDQFSVERPDGSNFTLKIRSTKLEDSAMYFCASSEREQTYEQYFGPGTRLTVT.

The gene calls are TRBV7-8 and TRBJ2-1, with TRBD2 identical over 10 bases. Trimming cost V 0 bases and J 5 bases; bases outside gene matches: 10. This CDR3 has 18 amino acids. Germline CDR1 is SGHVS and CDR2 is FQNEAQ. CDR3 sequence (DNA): TGTGCCAGCAGCTTAGCGCTTAATAGCGGGGGGAGCCACAATGAGCAGTTCTTC. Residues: CASSLALNSGGSHNEQFF. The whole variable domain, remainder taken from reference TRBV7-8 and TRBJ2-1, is GAGVSQSPRYKVAKRGQDVALRCDPISGHVSLFWYQQALGQGPEFLTYFQNEAQLDKSGLPSDRFFAERPEGSVSTLKIQRTQQEDSAVYLCASSLALNSGGSHNEQFFGPGTRLTVL.

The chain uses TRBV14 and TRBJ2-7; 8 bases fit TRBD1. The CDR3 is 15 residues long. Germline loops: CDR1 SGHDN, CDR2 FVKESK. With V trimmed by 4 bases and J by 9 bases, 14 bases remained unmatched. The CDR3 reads CASSPPGQVLRGQYF. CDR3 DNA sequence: TGTGCCAGCAGCCCACCGGGACAGGTCCTACGAGGGCAGTACTTC. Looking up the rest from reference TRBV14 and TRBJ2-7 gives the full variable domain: EAGVTQFPSHSVIEKGQTVTLRCDPISGHDNLYWYRRVMGKEIKFLLHFVKESKQDESGMPNNRFLAERTGGTYSTLKVQPAELEDSGVYFCASSPPGQVLRGQYFGPGTRLTVT.

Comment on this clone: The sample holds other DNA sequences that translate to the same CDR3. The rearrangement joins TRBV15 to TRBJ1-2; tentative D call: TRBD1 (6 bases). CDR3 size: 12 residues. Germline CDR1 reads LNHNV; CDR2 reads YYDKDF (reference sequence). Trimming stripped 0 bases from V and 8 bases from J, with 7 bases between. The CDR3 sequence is CATSRDGGGYTF. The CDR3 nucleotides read TGTGCCACCAGCAGAGATGGGGGCGGCTACACCTTC. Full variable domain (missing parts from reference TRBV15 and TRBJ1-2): DAMVIQNPRYQVTQFGKPVTLSCSQTLNHNVMYWYQQKSSQAPKLLFHYYDKDFNNEADTPDNFQSRRPNTSFCFLDIRSPGLGDTAMYLCATSRDGGGYTFGSGTRLTVV.

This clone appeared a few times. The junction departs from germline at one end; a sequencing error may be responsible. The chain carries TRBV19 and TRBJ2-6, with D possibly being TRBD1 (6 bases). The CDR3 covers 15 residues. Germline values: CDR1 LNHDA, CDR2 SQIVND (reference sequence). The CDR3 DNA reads TGTGCGAGTACGACAGGTTCCTCTGGGGCCAACGTCCTGACTTTC. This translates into CASTTGSSGANVLTF. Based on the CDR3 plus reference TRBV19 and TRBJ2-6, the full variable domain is DGGITQSPKYLFRKEGQNVTLSCEQNLNHDAMYWYRQDPGQGLRLIYYSQIVNDFQKGDIAEGYSVSREKKESFPLTVTSAQKNPTAFYLCASTTGSSGANVLTFGAGSRLTVL.

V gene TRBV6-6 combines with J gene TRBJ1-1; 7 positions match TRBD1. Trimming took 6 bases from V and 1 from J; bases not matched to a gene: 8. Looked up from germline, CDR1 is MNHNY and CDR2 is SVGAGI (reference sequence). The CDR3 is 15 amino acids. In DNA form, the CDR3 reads TGTGCCAGCAGCCGGACGGGACAGCCGAACACTGAAGCTTTCTTT. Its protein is CASSRTGQPNTEAFF.

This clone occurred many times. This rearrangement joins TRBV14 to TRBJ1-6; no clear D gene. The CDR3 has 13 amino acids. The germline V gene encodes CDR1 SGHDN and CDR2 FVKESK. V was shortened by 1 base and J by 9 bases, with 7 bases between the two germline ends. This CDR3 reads CASSQAVSSPLHF. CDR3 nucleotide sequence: TGTGCCAGCAGCCAAGCTGTGAGTTCACCCCTCCACTTT.

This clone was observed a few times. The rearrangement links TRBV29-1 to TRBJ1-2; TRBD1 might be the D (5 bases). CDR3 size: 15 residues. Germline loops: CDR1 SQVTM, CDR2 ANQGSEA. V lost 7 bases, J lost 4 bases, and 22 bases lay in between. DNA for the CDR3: TGCAGCGCAAGGGAGGTCGACAGTGCGATCTATGGCTACACCTTC. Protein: CSAREVDSAIYGYTF.

CDR3 DNA sequence: TGTGCCAGCAGACGACTAGCGGGGGGGCAAGAGACCCAGTACTTC. It yields the protein CASRRLAGGQETQYF. The J gene is TRBJ2-5, the V gene TRBV2; 14 bases fit TRBD2. V lost 6 bases and J lost 2; bases outside the gene matches: 2. CDR3 length equals 15 residues. Germline assignment: CDR1 SNHLY and CDR2 FYNNEI.

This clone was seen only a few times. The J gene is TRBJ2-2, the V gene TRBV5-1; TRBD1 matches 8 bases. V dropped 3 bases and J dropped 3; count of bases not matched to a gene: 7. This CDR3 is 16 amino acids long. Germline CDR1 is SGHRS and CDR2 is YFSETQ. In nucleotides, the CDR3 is TGCGCCAGCAGCTCGGCAGAGGGACAGGACACCGGGGAGCTGTTTTTT. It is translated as CASSSAEGQDTGELFF.

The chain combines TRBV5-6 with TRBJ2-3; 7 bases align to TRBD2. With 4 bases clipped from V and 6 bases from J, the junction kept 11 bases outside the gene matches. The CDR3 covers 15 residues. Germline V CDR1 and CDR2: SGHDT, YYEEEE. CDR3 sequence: CASSPPTRRGDTQYF. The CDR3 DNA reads TGTGCCAGCAGCCCTCCGACTAGGCGGGGGGATACGCAGTATTTT.

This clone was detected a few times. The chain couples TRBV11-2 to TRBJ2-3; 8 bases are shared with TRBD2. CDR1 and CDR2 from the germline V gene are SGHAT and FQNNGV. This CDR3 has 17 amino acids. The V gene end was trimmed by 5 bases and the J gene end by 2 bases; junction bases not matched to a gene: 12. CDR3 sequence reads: CASSNIQVRGATDTQYF. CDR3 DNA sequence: TGTGCCAGCAGCAACATTCAGGTGCGGGGGGCCACAGATACGCAGTATTTT. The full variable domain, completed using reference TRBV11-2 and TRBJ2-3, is EAGVAQSPRYKIIEKRQSVAFWCNPISGHATLYWYQQILGQGPKLLIQFQNNGVVDDSQLPKDRFSAERLKGVDSTLKIQPAKLEDSAVYLCASSNIQVRGATDTQYFGPGTRLTVL.

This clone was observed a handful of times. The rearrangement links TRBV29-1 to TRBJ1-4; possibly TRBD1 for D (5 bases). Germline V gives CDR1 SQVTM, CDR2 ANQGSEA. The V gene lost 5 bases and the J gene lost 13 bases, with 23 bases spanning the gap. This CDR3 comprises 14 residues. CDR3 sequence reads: CSVKFGFRWGGLFF. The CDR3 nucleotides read TGCAGCGTTAAGTTTGGTTTTCGATGGGGCGGACTGTTTTTT.

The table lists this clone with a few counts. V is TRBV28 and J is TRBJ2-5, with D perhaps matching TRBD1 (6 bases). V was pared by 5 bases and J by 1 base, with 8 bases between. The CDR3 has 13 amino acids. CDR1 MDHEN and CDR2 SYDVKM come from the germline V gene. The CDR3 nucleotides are TGTGCCAGCAGTAGAGGGGGCCAAGAGACCCAGTACTTC. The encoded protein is CASSRGGQETQYF.

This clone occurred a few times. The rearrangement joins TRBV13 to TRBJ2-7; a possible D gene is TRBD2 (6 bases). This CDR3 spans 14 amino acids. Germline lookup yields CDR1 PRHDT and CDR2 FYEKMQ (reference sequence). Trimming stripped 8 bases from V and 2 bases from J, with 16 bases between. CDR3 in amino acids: CASLRGTQTYEQYF. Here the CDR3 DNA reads TGTGCCAGCTTGCGCGGGACCCAAACCTACGAGCAGTACTTC.

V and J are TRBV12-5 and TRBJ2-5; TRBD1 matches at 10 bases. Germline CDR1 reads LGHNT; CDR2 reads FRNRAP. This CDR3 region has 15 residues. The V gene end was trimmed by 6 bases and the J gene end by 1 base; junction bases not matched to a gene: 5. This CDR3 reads CASGLGQGGQETQYF. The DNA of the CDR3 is TGTGCTAGTGGCCTCGGACAGGGGGGCCAAGAGACCCAGTACTTC.

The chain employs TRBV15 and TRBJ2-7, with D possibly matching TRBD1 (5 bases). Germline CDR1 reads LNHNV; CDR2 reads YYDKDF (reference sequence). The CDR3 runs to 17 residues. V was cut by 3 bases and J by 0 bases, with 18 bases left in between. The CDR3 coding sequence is TGTGCCACCAGCAGGTTCGGAAAAGGGGTCCTCTCCTACGAGCAGTACTTC. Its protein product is CATSRFGKGVLSYEQYF.

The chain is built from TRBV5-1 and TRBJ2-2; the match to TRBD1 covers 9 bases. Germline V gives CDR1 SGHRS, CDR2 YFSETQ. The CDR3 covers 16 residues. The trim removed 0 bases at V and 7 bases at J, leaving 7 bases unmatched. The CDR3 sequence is CASSLGDTGGHGELFF. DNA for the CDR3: TGCGCCAGCAGCTTGGGAGACACAGGGGGCCACGGGGAGCTGTTTTTT. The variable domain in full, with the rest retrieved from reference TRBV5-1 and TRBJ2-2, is KAGVTQTPRYLIKTRGQQVTLSCSPISGHRSVSWYQQTPGQGLQFLFEYFSETQRNKGNFPGRFSGRQFSNSRSEMNVSTLELGDSALYLCASSLGDTGGHGELFFGEGSRLTVL.

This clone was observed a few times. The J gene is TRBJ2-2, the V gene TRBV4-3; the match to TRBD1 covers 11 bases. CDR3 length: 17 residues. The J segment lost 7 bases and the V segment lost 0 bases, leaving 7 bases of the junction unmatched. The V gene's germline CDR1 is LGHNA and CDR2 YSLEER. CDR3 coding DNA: TGCGCCAGCAGCCAAGAAAGGACAGGGGGCAAGGGCGGGGAGCTGTTTTTT. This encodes CASSQERTGGKGGELFF.

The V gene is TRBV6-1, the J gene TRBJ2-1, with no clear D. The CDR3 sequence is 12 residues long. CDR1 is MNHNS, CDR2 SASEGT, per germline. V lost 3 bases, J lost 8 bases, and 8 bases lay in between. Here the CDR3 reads CASSDKRYEQFF. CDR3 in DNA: TGTGCCAGCAGTGATAAGAGGTATGAGCAGTTCTTC.